The rows below give T cell receptor beta chains drawn from one sample of a study of CD8+ T cells in alopecia areata. Libraries were prepared by immunoSEQ multiplex PCR; TCRdb keeps only in-frame clonotypes and omits some of them. This table has roughly 250,000 clones, 60% appearing once. Sequencing was performed on CD4+ T cells sorted from blood, taken around week 54, from a patient treated with tofacitinib. Receptors originate from a human donor with alopecia areata. Both conserved end residues are part of each CDR3. The D gene is left open where the match is weak. A row's size may be missing; if present it is once, few, many or a size class.

V gene: TRBV4-1
J gene: TRBJ2-3
clone size: NA
D gene: NA
CDR3 protein: CASSPPWTGTDTQYF
CDR3 DNA: TGCGCCAGCAGCCCCCCATGGACTGGCACAGATACGCAGTATTTT

V gene: TRBV29-1
J gene: TRBJ1-2
clone size: NA
D gene: TRBD1
CDR3 protein: CSVLRQGDYGYTF
CDR3 DNA: TGCAGCGTTCTAAGACAGGGGGACTATGGCTACACCTTC

V gene: TRBV7-2
J gene: TRBJ1-2
clone size: NA
D gene: NA
CDR3 protein: CASSRARQVYGYTF
CDR3 DNA: TGTGCCAGCAGCCGGGCCCGGCAGGTCTATGGCTACACCTTC

V gene: TRBV11-2
J gene: TRBJ2-7
clone size: NA
D gene: NA
CDR3 protein: CASSLIDRNSYEQYF
CDR3 DNA: TGTGCCAGCAGCCTAATAGACAGGAACTCCTACGAGCAGTACTTC

V gene: TRBV9
J gene: TRBJ2-5
clone size: NA
D gene: TRBD2
CDR3 protein: CASSVDSGGDQETQYF
CDR3 DNA: TGTGCCAGCAGCGTAGATAGCGGGGGGGACCAAGAGACCCAGTACTTC

V gene: TRBV2
J gene: TRBJ1-2
clone size: once
D gene: NA
CDR3 protein: CASSEHNYGYTF
CDR3 DNA: TGTGCCAGCAGTGAACATAACTATGGCTACACCTTC

V gene: TRBV27
J gene: TRBJ1-6
clone size: NA
D gene: NA
CDR3 protein: CASSFFRDDLNSPLHF
CDR3 DNA: TGTGCCAGCAGTTTCTTCAGGGACGATCTCAACTCACCCCTCCACTTT

V gene: TRBV9
J gene: TRBJ1-5
clone size: NA
D gene: NA
CDR3 protein: CASSVGGAGQPQHF
CDR3 DNA: TGTGCCAGCAGCGTAGGGGGGGCTGGGCAGCCCCAGCATTTT

V gene: TRBV29-1
J gene: TRBJ2-2
clone size: NA
D gene: NA
CDR3 protein: CSAGDTNTGELFF
CDR3 DNA: TGCAGCGCAGGGGATACGAACACCGGGGAGCTGTTTTTT

V gene: TRBV30
J gene: TRBJ2-5
clone size: NA
D gene: NA
CDR3 protein: CAWSPLAETQYF
CDR3 DNA: TGTGCCTGGAGTCCCTTGGCGGAGACCCAGTACTTC

V gene: TRBV30
J gene: TRBJ1-1
clone size: NA
D gene: NA
CDR3 protein: CACHPRTEAFF
CDR3 DNA: TGTGCCTGTCATCCGAGGACTGAAGCTTTCTTT

V gene: TRBV4-1
J gene: TRBJ2-5
clone size: NA
D gene: NA
CDR3 protein: CASSQGASFRETQYF
CDR3 DNA: TGCGCCAGCAGCCAAGGGGCTAGCTTTCGGGAGACCCAGTACTTC

V gene: TRBV18
J gene: TRBJ2-5
clone size: NA
D gene: NA
CDR3 protein: CASSPRVAETQYF
CDR3 DNA: TGTGCCAGCTCACCACGGGTAGCAGAGACCCAGTACTTC

V gene: TRBV11-2
J gene: TRBJ1-1
clone size: few
D gene: NA
CDR3 protein: CASSLERDTEAFF
CDR3 DNA: TGTGCCAGCAGCTTAGAGCGGGACACTGAAGCTTTCTTT

V gene: TRBV15
J gene: TRBJ1-4
clone size: NA
D gene: NA
CDR3 protein: CATSRGFGTNEKLFF
CDR3 DNA: TGTGCCACCAGCCGAGGATTTGGAACTAATGAAAAACTGTTTTTT

V gene: TRBV29-1
J gene: TRBJ2-3
clone size: NA
D gene: NA
CDR3 protein: CSVALLSTDTQYF
CDR3 DNA: TGCAGCGTTGCTCTCTTGAGCACAGATACGCAGTATTTT

V gene: TRBV10-3
J gene: TRBJ2-3
clone size: NA
D gene: TRBD2
CDR3 protein: CAISLAGGSTDTQYF
CDR3 DNA: TGTGCCATCAGTTTAGCGGGGGGGAGCACAGATACGCAGTATTTT

V gene: TRBV5-1
J gene: TRBJ2-1
clone size: few
D gene: NA
CDR3 protein: CASRGMRSGEQFF
CDR3 DNA: TGCGCCAGCAGGGGGATGAGGAGCGGGGAGCAGTTCTTC

V gene: TRBV5-1
J gene: TRBJ2-3
clone size: NA
D gene: NA
CDR3 protein: CASSRSGPSTDTQYF
CDR3 DNA: TGCGCCAGCAGCCGGTCGGGACCTAGCACAGATACGCAGTATTTT

V gene: TRBV14
J gene: TRBJ1-6
clone size: few
D gene: NA
CDR3 protein: CASSPTVYNSPLHF
CDR3 DNA: TGTGCCAGCAGCCCGACAGTGTATAATTCACCCCTCCACTTT

V gene: TRBV29-1
J gene: TRBJ2-7
clone size: NA
D gene: TRBD1
CDR3 protein: CSVEKDRGPPYEQYF
CDR3 DNA: TGCAGCGTTGAAAAGGACAGGGGGCCTCCCTACGAGCAGTACTTC

V gene: TRBV7-2
J gene: TRBJ2-2
clone size: few
D gene: NA
CDR3 protein: CASSLGQVVTGELFF
CDR3 DNA: TGTGCCAGCAGCTTAGGACAGGTGGTCACCGGGGAGCTGTTTTTT

V gene: TRBV9
J gene: TRBJ2-1
clone size: NA
D gene: TRBD2
CDR3 protein: CASSVGGTSGVYNEQFF
CDR3 DNA: TGTGCCAGCAGCGTAGGAGGAACTAGCGGGGTTTACAATGAGCAGTTCTTC

V gene: TRBV5-4
J gene: TRBJ1-1
clone size: NA
D gene: TRBD1
CDR3 protein: CASSLGTGTNTEAFF
CDR3 DNA: TGTGCCAGCAGCTTGGGGACAGGGACGAACACTGAAGCTTTCTTT

V gene: TRBV5-1
J gene: TRBJ2-2
clone size: NA
D gene: TRBD1
CDR3 protein: CASSFTGVNTGELFF
CDR3 DNA: TGCGCCAGCAGCTTCACAGGGGTAAACACCGGGGAGCTGTTTTTT

V gene: TRBV10-3
J gene: TRBJ1-2
clone size: NA
D gene: NA
CDR3 protein: CAIIGRGYTF
CDR3 DNA: TGTGCCATCATCGGGAGGGGCTACACCTTC

V gene: TRBV25-1
J gene: TRBJ1-2
clone size: NA
D gene: TRBD1
CDR3 protein: CASSGVQGDGYTF
CDR3 DNA: TGTGCCAGCAGTGGGGTCCAGGGGGATGGCTACACCTTC

V gene: TRBV27
J gene: TRBJ2-2
clone size: few
D gene: NA
CDR3 protein: CASRTSYSGELFF
CDR3 DNA: TGTGCCAGCAGGACAAGTTATTCCGGGGAGCTGTTTTTT